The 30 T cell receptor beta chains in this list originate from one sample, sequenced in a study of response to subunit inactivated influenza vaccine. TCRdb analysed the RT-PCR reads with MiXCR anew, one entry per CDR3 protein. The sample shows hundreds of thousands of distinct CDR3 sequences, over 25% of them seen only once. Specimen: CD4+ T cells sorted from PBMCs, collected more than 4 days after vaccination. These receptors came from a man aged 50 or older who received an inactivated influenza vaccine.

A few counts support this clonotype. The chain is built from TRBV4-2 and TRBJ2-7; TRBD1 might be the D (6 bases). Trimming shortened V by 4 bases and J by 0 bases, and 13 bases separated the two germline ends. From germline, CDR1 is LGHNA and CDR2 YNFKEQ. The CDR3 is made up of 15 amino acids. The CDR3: CASSRRQASSYEQYF. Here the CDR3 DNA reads TGTGCCAGCAGCCGGAGACAGGCCAGCTCCTACGAGCAGTACTTC.

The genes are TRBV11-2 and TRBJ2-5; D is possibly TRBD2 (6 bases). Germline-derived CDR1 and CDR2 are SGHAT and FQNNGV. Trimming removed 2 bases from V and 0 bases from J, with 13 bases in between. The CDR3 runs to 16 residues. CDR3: CASSLTGTRYQETQYF. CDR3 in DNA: TGTGCCAGCAGCTTAACCGGGACTCGATACCAAGAGACCCAGTACTTC.

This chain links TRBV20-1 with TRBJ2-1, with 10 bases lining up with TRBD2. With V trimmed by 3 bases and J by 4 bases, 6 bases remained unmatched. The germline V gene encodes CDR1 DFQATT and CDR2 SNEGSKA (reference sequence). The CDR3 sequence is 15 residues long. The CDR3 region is CSASKREGVYNEQFF. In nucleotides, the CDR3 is TGCAGTGCTAGTAAGCGGGAGGGCGTGTACAATGAGCAGTTCTTC.

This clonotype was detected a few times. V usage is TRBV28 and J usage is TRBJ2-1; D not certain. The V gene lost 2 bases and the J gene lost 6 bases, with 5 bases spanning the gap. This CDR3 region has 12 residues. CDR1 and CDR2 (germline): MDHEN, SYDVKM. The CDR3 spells CASSLRINEQFF. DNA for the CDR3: TGTGCCAGCAGTTTACGGATCAATGAGCAGTTCTTC.

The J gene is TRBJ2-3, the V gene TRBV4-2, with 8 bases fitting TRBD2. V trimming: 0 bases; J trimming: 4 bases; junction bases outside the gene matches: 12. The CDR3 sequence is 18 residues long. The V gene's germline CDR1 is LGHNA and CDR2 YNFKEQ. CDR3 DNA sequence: TGTGCCAGCAGCCAAGATCCCGTCAGCGGGAGTCGTGCAGATACGCAGTATTTT. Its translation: CASSQDPVSGSRADTQYF.

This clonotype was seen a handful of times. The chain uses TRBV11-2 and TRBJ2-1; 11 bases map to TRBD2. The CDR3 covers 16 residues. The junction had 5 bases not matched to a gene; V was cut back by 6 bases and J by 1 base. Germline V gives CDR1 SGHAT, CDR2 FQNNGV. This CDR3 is CASRMTSGVSYNEQFF. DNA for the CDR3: TGTGCCAGCAGAATGACTAGCGGGGTGTCCTACAATGAGCAGTTCTTC.

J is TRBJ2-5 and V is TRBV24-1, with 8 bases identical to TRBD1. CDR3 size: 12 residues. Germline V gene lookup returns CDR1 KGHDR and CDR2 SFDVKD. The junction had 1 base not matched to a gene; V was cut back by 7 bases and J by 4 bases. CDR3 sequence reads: CATRGQGETQYF. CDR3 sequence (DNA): TGTGCCACCAGAGGACAGGGAGAGACCCAGTACTTC.

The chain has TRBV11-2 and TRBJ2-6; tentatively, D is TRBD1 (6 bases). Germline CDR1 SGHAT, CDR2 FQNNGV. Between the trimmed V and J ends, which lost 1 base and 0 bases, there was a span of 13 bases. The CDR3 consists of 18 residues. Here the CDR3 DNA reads TGTGCCAGCAGCTTAGTTTGGGGACATCTCTCTGGGGCCAACGTCCTGACTTTC. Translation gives CASSLVWGHLSGANVLTF.

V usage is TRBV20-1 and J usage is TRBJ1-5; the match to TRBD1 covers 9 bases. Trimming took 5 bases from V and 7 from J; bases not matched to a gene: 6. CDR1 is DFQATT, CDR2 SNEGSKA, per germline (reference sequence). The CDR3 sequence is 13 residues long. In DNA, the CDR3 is TGCAGTGCTGTACAGGGGGCTCGGCAGCCCCAGCATTTT. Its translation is CSAVQGARQPQHF.

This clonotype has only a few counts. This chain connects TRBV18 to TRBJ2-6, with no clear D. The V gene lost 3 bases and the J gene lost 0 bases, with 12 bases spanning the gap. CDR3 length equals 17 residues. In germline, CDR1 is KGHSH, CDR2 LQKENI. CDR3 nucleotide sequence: TGTGCCAGCTCACCGGGTCGAAGGTACTCTGGGGCCAACGTCCTGACTTTC. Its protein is CASSPGRRYSGANVLTF.

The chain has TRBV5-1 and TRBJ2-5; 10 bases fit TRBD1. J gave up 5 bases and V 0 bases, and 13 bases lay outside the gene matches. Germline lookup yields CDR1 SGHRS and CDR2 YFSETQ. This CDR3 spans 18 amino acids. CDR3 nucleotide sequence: TGCGCCAGCAGCTTGGCCGACAGGGGGCCCTTTTTGGGCGAGACCCAGTACTTC. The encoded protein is CASSLADRGPFLGETQYF.

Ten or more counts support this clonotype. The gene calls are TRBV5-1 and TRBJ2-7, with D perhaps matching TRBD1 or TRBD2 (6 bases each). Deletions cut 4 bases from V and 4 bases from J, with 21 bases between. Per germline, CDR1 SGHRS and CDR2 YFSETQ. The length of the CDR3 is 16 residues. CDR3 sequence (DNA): TGCGCCAGCAGCGGAGGGGGGTCGACGCGCCTTTACGAGCAGTACTTC. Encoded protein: CASSGGGSTRLYEQYF.

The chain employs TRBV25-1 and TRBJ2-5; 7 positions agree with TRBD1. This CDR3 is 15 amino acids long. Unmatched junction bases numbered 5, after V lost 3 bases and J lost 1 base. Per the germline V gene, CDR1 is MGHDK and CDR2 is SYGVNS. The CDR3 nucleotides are TGTGCCAGCAGTGATACAGGGGCCATCCAAGAGACCCAGTACTTC. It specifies CASSDTGAIQETQYF.

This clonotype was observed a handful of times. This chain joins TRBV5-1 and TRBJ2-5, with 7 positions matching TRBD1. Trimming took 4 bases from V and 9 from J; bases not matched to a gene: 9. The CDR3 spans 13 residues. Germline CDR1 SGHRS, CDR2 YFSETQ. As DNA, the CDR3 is TGCGCCAGCAGCCCCGGGACAGCCATGTCCCAGTACTTC. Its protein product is CASSPGTAMSQYF.

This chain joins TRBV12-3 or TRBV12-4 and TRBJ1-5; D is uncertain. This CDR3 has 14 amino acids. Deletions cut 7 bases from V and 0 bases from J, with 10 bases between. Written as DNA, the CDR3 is TGTGCCAGCACAACTAGGGATAGCAATCAGCCCCAGCATTTT. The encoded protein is CASTTRDSNQPQHF.

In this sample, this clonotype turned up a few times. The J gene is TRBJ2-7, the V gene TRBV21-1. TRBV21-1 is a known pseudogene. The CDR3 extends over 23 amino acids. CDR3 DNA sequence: TGTGCCAGCAGCAACACAGCCAAGATCTATCCGAGGATGAGTACTACGGGCTCCTACGAGCAGTACTTC. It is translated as CASSNTAKIYPRMSTTGSYEQYF.

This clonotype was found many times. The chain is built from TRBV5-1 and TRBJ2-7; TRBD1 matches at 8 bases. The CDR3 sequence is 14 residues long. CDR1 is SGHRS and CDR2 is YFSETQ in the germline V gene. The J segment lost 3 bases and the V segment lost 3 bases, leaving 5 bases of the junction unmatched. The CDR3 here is CASSSTGAIYEQYF. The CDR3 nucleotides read TGCGCCAGCAGCTCGACAGGGGCTATCTACGAGCAGTACTTC.

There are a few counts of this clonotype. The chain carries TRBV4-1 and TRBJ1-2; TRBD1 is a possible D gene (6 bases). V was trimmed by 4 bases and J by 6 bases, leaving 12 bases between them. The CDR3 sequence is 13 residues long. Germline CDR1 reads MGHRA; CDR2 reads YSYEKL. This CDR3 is CASSLQGLDGYTF. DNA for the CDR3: TGCGCCAGCAGCCTCCAGGGGCTCGATGGCTACACCTTC.

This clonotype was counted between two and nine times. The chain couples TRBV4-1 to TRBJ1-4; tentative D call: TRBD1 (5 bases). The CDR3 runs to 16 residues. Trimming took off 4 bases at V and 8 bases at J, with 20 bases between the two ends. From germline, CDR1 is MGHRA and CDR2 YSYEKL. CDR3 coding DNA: TGCGCCAGCAGCCCAAGGGACCAGACGGGATTCGAAAAACTGTTTTTT. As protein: CASSPRDQTGFEKLFF.

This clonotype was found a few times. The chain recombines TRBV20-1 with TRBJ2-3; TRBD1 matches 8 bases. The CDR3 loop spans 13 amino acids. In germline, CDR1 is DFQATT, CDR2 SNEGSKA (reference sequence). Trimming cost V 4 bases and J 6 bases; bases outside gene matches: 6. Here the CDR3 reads CSAKRQGADTQYF. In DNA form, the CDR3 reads TGCAGTGCTAAACGGCAGGGGGCCGATACGCAGTATTTT.

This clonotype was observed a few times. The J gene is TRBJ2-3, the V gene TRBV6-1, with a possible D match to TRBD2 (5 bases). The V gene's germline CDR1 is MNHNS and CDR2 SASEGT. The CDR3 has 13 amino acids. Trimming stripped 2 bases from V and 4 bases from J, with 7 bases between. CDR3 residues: CASSELGADTQYF. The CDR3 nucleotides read TGTGCCAGCAGTGAACTCGGGGCAGATACGCAGTATTTT.

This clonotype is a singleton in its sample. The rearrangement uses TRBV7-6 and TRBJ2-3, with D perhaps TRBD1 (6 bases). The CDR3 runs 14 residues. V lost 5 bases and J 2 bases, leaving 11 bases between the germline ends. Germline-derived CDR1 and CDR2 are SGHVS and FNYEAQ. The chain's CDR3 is CASSQTGVTDTQYF. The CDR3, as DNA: TGTGCCAGCAGCCAGACAGGAGTCACAGATACGCAGTATTTT.

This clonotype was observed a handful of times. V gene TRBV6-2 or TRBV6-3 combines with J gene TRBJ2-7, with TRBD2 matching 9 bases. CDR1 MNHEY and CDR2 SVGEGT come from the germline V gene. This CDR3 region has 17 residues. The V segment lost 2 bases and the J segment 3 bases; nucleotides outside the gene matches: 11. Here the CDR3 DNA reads TGTGCCAGCAGTTACGGTTCTAGCGGGGAAGGAGTCTACGAGCAGTACTTC. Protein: CASSYGSSGEGVYEQYF.

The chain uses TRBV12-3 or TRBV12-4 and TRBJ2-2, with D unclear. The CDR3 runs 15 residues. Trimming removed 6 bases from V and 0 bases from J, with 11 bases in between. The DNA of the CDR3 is TGTGCCAGCAGGGTCAGGAACGCGAACACCGGGGAGCTGTTTTTT. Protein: CASRVRNANTGELFF.

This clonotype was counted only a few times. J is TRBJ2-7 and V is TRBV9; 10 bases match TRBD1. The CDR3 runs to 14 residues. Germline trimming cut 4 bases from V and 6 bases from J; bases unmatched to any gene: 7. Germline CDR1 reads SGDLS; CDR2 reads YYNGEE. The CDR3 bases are TGTGCCAGCAGCACGGGACAGGGGATAGGCGAGCAGTACTTC. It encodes CASSTGQGIGEQYF.

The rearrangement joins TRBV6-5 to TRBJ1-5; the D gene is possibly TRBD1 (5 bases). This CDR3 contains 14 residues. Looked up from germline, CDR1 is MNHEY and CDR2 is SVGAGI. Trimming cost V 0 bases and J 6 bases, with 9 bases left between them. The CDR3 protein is CASSYSDSRQPQHF. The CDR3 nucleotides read TGTGCCAGCAGTTACTCAGACAGCCGTCAGCCCCAGCATTTT.

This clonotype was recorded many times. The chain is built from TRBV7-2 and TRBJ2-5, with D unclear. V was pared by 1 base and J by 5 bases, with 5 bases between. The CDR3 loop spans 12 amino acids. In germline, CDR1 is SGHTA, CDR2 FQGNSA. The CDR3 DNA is TGTGCCAGCAGCTTAGGTTTGGAGACCCAGTACTTC. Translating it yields CASSLGLETQYF.

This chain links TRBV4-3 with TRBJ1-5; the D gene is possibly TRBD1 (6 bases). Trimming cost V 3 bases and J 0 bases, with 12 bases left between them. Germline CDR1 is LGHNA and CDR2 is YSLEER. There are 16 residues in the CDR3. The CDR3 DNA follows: TGCGCCAGCAGCCAGGACAGCCAGAATAGCAATCAGCCCCAGCATTTT. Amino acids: CASSQDSQNSNQPQHF.

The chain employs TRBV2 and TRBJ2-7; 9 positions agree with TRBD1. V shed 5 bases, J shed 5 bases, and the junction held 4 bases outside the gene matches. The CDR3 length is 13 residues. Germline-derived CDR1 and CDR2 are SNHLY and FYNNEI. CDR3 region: CASSKDRGHEQYF. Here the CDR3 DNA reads TGTGCCAGCAGTAAGGACAGGGGACACGAGCAGTACTTC.

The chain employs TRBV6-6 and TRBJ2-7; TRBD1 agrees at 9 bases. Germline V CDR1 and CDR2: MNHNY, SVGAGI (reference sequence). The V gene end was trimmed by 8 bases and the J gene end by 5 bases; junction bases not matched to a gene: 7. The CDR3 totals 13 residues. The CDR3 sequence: CASLRTGVDEQYF. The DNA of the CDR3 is TGTGCCAGCCTGCGGACAGGGGTGGACGAGCAGTACTTC.